This T cell receptor (beta chain) was sequenced for a study of response to subunit inactivated influenza vaccine. TCRdb processed the RT-PCR reads anew with MiXCR; each CDR3 protein has one entry. The table lists approximately 500,000 distinct CDR3 sequences, roughly 23% of them singletons. The ends were cut back, 3 bases at V and 9 bases at J, with 12 bases in the middle. The CDR3 has 14 amino acids. Germline CDR1 is SEHNR and CDR2 is FQNEAQ (reference sequence). Separately, the same data were catalogued under a study of T cells expressing NK-cell markers. This second report adds: UMIs were included in TCR beta cDNA generated by 5'RACE template switching. With respect to HCMV, most of the eight sequenced donors were seropositive, and one was seronegative. An anti-gamma-delta TCR antibody confined sorting to alpha-beta TCR T cells across several of the experiments. These clonotypes additionally ranked first within the CD3+CD56-NKG2C+ fraction of a handful of donors.

The chain has TRBV7-9 and TRBJ1-6, with no clear D. This specimen was CD4+ T cells sorted from PBMCs, taken 11 to 12 days after vaccination. The source is a man aged 50 or older who received an inactivated influenza vaccine. CDR3 in amino acids: CASSLGSAGSPLHF. The CDR3 DNA reads TGTGCCAGCAGCTTGGGGAGCGCGGGTTCACCCCTCCACTTT.